This T cell receptor (beta chain) was found in a study of blood T cell repertoires in COVID-19. Looking at the study overall: T cells, B-cell-depleted T cells, or PBMCs provided the cDNA or gDNA that served as material.

As processed by the authors: Amplification from reference gene primers served as the basis for estimated nucleated cell counts. Sequencing was performed with immunoSEQ multiplex PCR; in TCRdb, only in-frame clones are kept and a portion is missing. D and trimming come from the DNA, and the V and J calls and clone size come from that table. Here the sample spans about 89,000 clones, about nine tenths being singletons. The specimen was peripheral blood. This TCR came from a male donor with acute or convalescent COVID-19.

CDR3 DNA sequence: TGTGCCAGCAGCATGGGACAGGCAGCTTTCTTT. Its translation: CASSMGQAAFF. The chain combines TRBV13 with TRBJ1-1; 8 nucleotides align to TRBD1. The CDR3 is 11 residues long. CDR1 PRHDT and CDR2 FYEKMQ come from the germline V gene (reference sequence). After removal of 5 bases from V and 10 bases from J, the junction contained 3 bases not matched to a gene.